The entry below gives a single T cell receptor beta chain sequence along with its context. The sample holds one count of this clone. Its antigen target is currently unknown. Base qualities are not provided; no much larger clone lies one nucleotide away. The sample comes from a study of blood T cell repertoires in COVID-19 (dated by TCRdb to 2020 to 2022). About the investigation overall: Samples from collaborators originated in the United States, Italy and Spain and spanned both the acute and convalescent phases of COVID-19. The material from the prospective study consisted of cDNA or gDNA derived from T cells, B-cell-depleted T cells, or PBMCs. Sample metadata almost always included a de-identified subject ID, COVID-19 status, age in years and sex. Samples were obtained from the ongoing ImmuneRACE study (first 160 participants) and from 1,254 subjects provided by 6 global collaborators. The repertoires were released in a freely available public database meant as a resource for research on the immune response to SARS-CoV-2. HLA class I and class II types, where available, came from metadata supplied by the sample provider rather than from assay-based typing. Deeply sampled blood TCRbeta repertoires from subjects exposed to, actively infected with, or recovered from COVID-19 were included in the dataset. The investigation overall reported the following: Clinical and demographic metadata were provided uncurated, with the amount varying by source and participant.

The V end loses 5 bases and the J end loses 3 bases, and a stretch of 11 bases separates them. In the germline V gene, CDR1 corresponds to LGHNT and CDR2 to FRNRAP. The CDR3, cysteine through phenylalanine, is 14 amino acids long. Solely the CDR3 DNA is kept, with 42 bases framed from the first base. Participants in the prospective study were enrolled through a virtual design, were aged about 18 to 90 years, and lived in fewer than 30 United States geographic areas. In the prospective study, participants were assigned to cohorts based on the clinical history participants reported in a screening survey and a study questionnaire. ImmuneRACE Cohort 3 recovered participants were defined by two consecutive negative NP/OP PCR tests, healthcare professional clearance, or symptom resolution. Mobile phlebotomists in the prospective study collected whole blood, serum and a nasopharyngeal or oropharyngeal swab from every participant. Over a roughly 2-month period, participants in the prospective study had the option of providing additional blood draws and questionnaires. Before DNA extraction, prospective study blood samples were shipped either frozen or at room temperature.

The immunoSEQ Assay, a bias-controlled multiplex PCR, was used to amplify TCRbeta CDR3 regions from genomic DNA. As for the original processing: Nucleated cell counts per sample were estimated from amplification of reference gene primers within the assay. Sequence reads were collapsed and filtered to measure the absolute abundance of every unique TCRbeta CDR3 rearrangement. For each sample, productive Simpson clonality was calculated as the square root of Simpson's diversity index across productive rearrangements. TCRdb re-hosts the immuneACCESS table, in-frame sequences only. Its copies lack some clones; in the studies checked, an unresolved V gene accounts for under half of them, and the cause for the rest is not known. V and J calls and clone size are given by that table; D and trimming were obtained from the DNA. This sample has 350,000 to 400,000 clones in its table, and approximately 92% of those were observed once. Together, the top ten hold roughly 1% of the sample.

The rearranged chain carries TRBV12-5 and TRBJ2-1; TRBD1 could be the D gene, as 6 bases match. Sequencing was done on a sample of PBMCs or T cells enriched from blood (not recorded which). The TCR originated in a man aged 18 to 35 who had recovered from COVID-19. Read as DNA, the sequence is TGTGCTAGTGGTCCCGGGACATTCTACAATGAGCAGTTCTTC. The resulting protein is CASGPGTFYNEQFF.